Following are 2 T cell receptor beta chains from one sample sequenced in a study of shared clonotypes between healthy human individuals. Clones were sequenced by immunoSEQ multiplex PCR, and TCRdb holds only the in-frame ones, with some missing. The repertoire includes a few million clones, over 90% of them detected once, and around 0.4% sits in the top ten. The specimen was naive CD4+ T cells from PBMCs. Subset here: CD45RA+ positively selected. Source of these receptors: a man between 18 and 29 years old in good health. Some clones in this sample may be carry-over from other donors' samples.

The rearrangement joins TRBV7-9 to TRBJ1-4; 9 bases agree with TRBD1. The trim removed 5 bases at V and 3 bases at J, leaving 7 bases unmatched. The V gene's germline CDR1 is SEHNR and CDR2 FQNEAQ (reference sequence). The CDR3 totals 16 residues. CDR3 sequence: CASSPYRGRPNEKLFF. Written as DNA, the CDR3 is TGTGCCAGCAGCCCTTACAGGGGGCGGCCTAATGAAAAACTGTTTTTT.

The table lists this clone with a few counts. This specimen includes other DNA sequences encoding the same CDR3. This chain connects TRBV6-1 to TRBJ1-1, with no clear D. Germline values: CDR1 MNHNS, CDR2 SASEGT. Trimming pared 4 bases from V and 6 bases from J, leaving 9 bases between. The CDR3 is made up of 12 amino acids. CDR3 sequence reads: CASSVGLAEAFF. CDR3 DNA: TGTGCCAGCAGTGTTGGCCTGGCTGAAGCTTTCTTT.